This TCR beta chain stems from a study of CD8+CD57+ T cells in acquired aplastic anemia. This clonotype was picked up a small number of times. Patients sequenced had flow cytometry evidence of CD8+CD57+ cell expansion. The CDR3 has 15 amino acids. V lost 3 bases to trimming and J lost 4 bases; unmatched junction nucleotides: 8. Germline V CDR1 and CDR2: DFQATT, SNEGSKA (reference sequence). For CDR3 and TCR beta VDJ profiling, genomic DNA was the template used. MiXCR, applied by TCRdb to the reads, yields one record per CDR3 protein. Of about 200,000 distinct CDR3 sequences in the sample, over 55% were seen once.

The TCR sequence derives from a human donor with aplastic anemia. The specimen sequenced was sorted CD4+, CD8+, or CD8+CD57+ T cells (not recorded which) from PBMCs. The rearrangement links TRBV20-1 to TRBJ2-7; TRBD2 aligns across 11 bases. Written as DNA, the CDR3 is TGCAGTGCTAGTGATACCGGGACTAGCGGTTACGAGCAGTACTTC. Its translation: CSASDTGTSGYEQYF.